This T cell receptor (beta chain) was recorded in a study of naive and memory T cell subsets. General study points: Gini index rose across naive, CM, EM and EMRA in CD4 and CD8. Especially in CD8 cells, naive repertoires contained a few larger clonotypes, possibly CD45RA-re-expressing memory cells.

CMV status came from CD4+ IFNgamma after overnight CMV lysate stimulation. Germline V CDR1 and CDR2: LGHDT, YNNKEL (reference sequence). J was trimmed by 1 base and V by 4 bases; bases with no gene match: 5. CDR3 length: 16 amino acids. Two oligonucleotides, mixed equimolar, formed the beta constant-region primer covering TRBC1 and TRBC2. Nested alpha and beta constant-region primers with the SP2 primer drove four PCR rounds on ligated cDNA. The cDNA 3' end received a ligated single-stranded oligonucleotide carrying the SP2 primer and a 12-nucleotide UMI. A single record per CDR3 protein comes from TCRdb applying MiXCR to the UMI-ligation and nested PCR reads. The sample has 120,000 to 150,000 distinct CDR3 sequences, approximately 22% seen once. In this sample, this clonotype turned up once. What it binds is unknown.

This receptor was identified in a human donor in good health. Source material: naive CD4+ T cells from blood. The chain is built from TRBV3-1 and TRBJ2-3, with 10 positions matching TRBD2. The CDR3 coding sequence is TGTGCCAGCAGCCGTGGACTAGCGGTGGGCACAGATACGCAGTATTTT. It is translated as CASSRGLAVGTDTQYF.